This passage covers 20 T cell receptor beta chains from one sample sequenced in a study of T cell changes during pregnancy in multiple sclerosis (dated by TCRdb to about 2019). Libraries came from the immunoSEQ multiplex PCR assay. As stored in TCRdb, this immuneACCESS dataset retains in-frame rearrangements with V and J assigned. A fraction of the clones does not appear; measured against another copy, unresolved V genes explain less than half of the discrepancy, and the remainder lacks a known reason. The sample table lists tens of thousands of clones, over 75% of them with a count of one. 6% to 8.5% of the sample comes from the top ten. The sequences come from CD8+ T cells from peripheral blood mononuclear cells, collected after pregnancy. The receptors stem from a female donor with multiple sclerosis, enrolled in a pregnancy study.

The chain links TRBV13 to TRBJ2-7; 11 nucleotides align to TRBD2. Unmatched junction bases numbered 7, after V lost 4 bases and J lost 2 bases. The CDR3 is made up of 16 amino acids. The germline gives CDR1 PRHDT, CDR2 FYEKMQ (reference sequence). The CDR3 loop reads CASSSPTSGIPYEQYF. DNA of the CDR3: TGTGCCAGCAGCTCCCCGACTAGCGGGATTCCCTACGAGCAGTACTTC. Filled out from reference TRBV13 and TRBJ2-7, the complete variable domain reads AAGVIQSPRHLIKEKRETATLKCYPIPRHDTVYWYQQGPGQDPQFLISFYEKMQSDKGSIPDRFSAQQFSDYHSELNMSSLELGDSALYFCASSSPTSGIPYEQYFGPGTRLTVT.

V is TRBV19 and J is TRBJ2-7; possibly TRBD2 for D (5 bases). Germline CDR1 and CDR2: LNHDA and SQIVND (reference sequence). The CDR3 spans 13 residues. Trimming pared 3 bases from V and 3 bases from J, leaving 9 bases between. The CDR3 DNA is TGTGCCAGTAGTATTGCGGACTTCTACGAGCAGTACTTC. Protein product: CASSIADFYEQYF.

The chain employs TRBV7-7 and TRBJ1-4, with D perhaps matching TRBD1 (6 bases). Germline assignment: CDR1 SSHAT and CDR2 FNYEAQ (reference sequence). This CDR3 spans 12 amino acids. CDR3 nucleotide sequence: TGTGCTCTACAGGGTCGAAATGAAAAACTGTTTTTT. This encodes CALQGRNEKLFF.

The chain links TRBV7-9 to TRBJ2-1, with TRBD2 matching over 14 bases. J was trimmed by 6 bases and V by 3 bases; bases with no gene match: 10. Germline CDR1 SEHNR, CDR2 FQNEAQ (reference sequence). This CDR3 is built from 18 residues. The CDR3, as DNA: TGTGCCAGCAGCTTTGGCCCGACTAGCGGGAGGGAAGGCAATGAGCAGTTCTTC. Its translation is CASSFGPTSGREGNEQFF.

The chain couples TRBV11-2 to TRBJ2-5; a possible D gene is TRBD2 (5 bases). Trimming took 5 bases from V and 2 from J, leaving 18 bases between them. Germline V gene sequence: CDR1 SGHAT, CDR2 FQNNGV. The CDR3 contains 16 residues. The CDR3 nucleotides are TGTGCCAGCAGCCCCCTCAGTCGTACGGGGCAAGAGACCCAGTACTTC. Translating it yields CASSPLSRTGQETQYF. The variable domain in full, with the rest retrieved from reference TRBV11-2 and TRBJ2-5, is EAGVAQSPRYKIIEKRQSVAFWCNPISGHATLYWYQQILGQGPKLLIQFQNNGVVDDSQLPKDRFSAERLKGVDSTLKIQPAKLEDSAVYLCASSPLSRTGQETQYFGPGTRLLVL.

This clone occurred once. V is TRBV7-9 and J is TRBJ1-5, with D possibly TRBD1 on 5 matching bases. Trimming took 3 bases from V and 6 from J, leaving 6 bases between them. The CDR3 loop spans 12 amino acids. Germline V CDR1 and CDR2: SEHNR, FQNEAQ (reference sequence). The CDR3 coding sequence is TGTGCCAGCAGCTTCGGGGGTCAGCCCCAGCATTTT. Amino acid sequence: CASSFGGQPQHF. Complete variable domain (other parts from reference TRBV7-9 and TRBJ1-5): DTGVSQNPRHKITKRGQNVTFRCDPISEHNRLYWYRQTLGQGPEFLTYFQNEAQLEKSRLLSDRFSAERPKGSFSTLEIQRTEQGDSAMYLCASSFGGQPQHFGDGTRLSIL.

The V call is TRBV6-1, the J call TRBJ1-1, with 7 bases fitting TRBD1. The V gene end was trimmed by 6 bases and the J gene end by 7 bases; junction bases not matched to a gene: 5. The CDR3 totals 12 residues. Germline values: CDR1 MNHNS, CDR2 SASEGT. The CDR3, as DNA: TGTGCCAGCAGGTCAGGGGGTATTGAAGCTTTCTTT. Its protein product is CASRSGGIEAFF.

This clone appeared a single time. The V call is TRBV6-1, the J call TRBJ1-3, with 7 bases lining up with TRBD1. The CDR3 covers 11 residues. J was trimmed by 16 bases and V by 8 bases; bases with no gene match: 11. Germline V gene sequence: CDR1 MNHNS, CDR2 SASEGT. CDR3 protein: CASGQGVFEYF. Written as DNA, the CDR3 is TGTGCCAGCGGGCAGGGGGTGTTTGAGTATTTT.

This sequence joins TRBV5-1 and TRBJ2-1; 10 bases line up with TRBD1. The trim removed 3 bases at V and 8 bases at J, leaving 5 bases unmatched. The CDR3 runs to 14 residues. Germline V gene sequence: CDR1 SGHRS, CDR2 YFSETQ. CDR3 coding DNA: TGCGCCAGCAGCTGGGGGACAGGGGCGGATGAGCAGTTCTTC. Translated, it gives CASSWGTGADEQFF. Filled out from reference TRBV5-1 and TRBJ2-1, the complete variable domain reads KAGVTQTPRYLIKTRGQQVTLSCSPISGHRSVSWYQQTPGQGLQFLFEYFSETQRNKGNFPGRFSGRQFSNSRSEMNVSTLELGDSALYLCASSWGTGADEQFFGPGTRLTVL.

J is TRBJ1-2 and V is TRBV27, with 11 bases identical to TRBD1. Germline V gene lookup returns CDR1 MNHEY and CDR2 SMNVEV (reference sequence). This CDR3 is built from 13 residues. The J segment lost 8 bases and the V segment lost 8 bases, leaving 7 bases of the junction unmatched. Written as DNA, the CDR3 is TGTGCCAGCCCTGAGGACAGGGGGCACGGCTACACCTTC. It is translated as CASPEDRGHGYTF.

This rearrangement joins TRBV2 to TRBJ2-7; D perhaps matches TRBD2 (5 bases). The CDR3 loop spans 12 amino acids. In germline, CDR1 is SNHLY, CDR2 FYNNEI. V lost 5 bases and J 3 bases, leaving 8 bases between the germline ends. The CDR3: CASSPRGYEQYF. The CDR3 nucleotides read TGTGCCAGCAGTCCCCGGGGCTACGAGCAGTACTTC.

This sequence joins TRBV4-3 and TRBJ2-2; 12 bases are a match to TRBD2. CDR1 is LGHNA and CDR2 is YSLEER in the germline V gene. This CDR3 has 18 amino acids. Germline trimming cut 1 base from V and 5 bases from J; bases unmatched to any gene: 8. DNA of the CDR3: TGCGCCAGCAGCCAAGGCCTAGCGGGAGGGTGGGGGACCGGGGAGCTGTTTTTT. Amino acids: CASSQGLAGGWGTGELFF.

This clone was counted between two and nine times. The chain carries TRBV28 and TRBJ2-4, with a weak D call TRBD1 (6 bases). V lost 11 bases and J 3 bases, leaving 14 bases between the germline ends. Germline values: CDR1 MDHEN, CDR2 SYDVKM. This CDR3 has 13 residues. For the CDR3, the DNA is TGTGCCCCCGAGGGGACAATCAAAAACATTCAGTACTTC. This sequence encodes CAPEGTIKNIQYF.

In its sample, this clone was seen a few times. The chain is built from TRBV14 and TRBJ2-1; the match to TRBD2 covers 7 bases. V was pared by 1 base and J by 5 bases, with 11 bases of the junction left unmatched. The CDR3 contains 17 residues. CDR1 and CDR2 (germline): SGHDN, FVKESK. The CDR3 is CASSQVRLALRDNEQFF. The CDR3 nucleotides read TGTGCCAGCAGCCAAGTGCGACTAGCCCTGAGGGACAATGAGCAGTTCTTC.

The sample holds one count of this clone. This chain connects TRBV28 to TRBJ2-7, with 8 bases lining up with TRBD2. V was clipped by 6 bases and J by 3 bases; unmatched bases: 10. From germline, CDR1 is MDHEN and CDR2 SYDVKM. The CDR3 spans 15 residues. CDR3 DNA sequence: TGTGCCAGCAGACCCCGGACTAGCAGCGTCTACGAGCAGTACTTC. Translated: CASRPRTSSVYEQYF.

The rearrangement joins TRBV27 to TRBJ2-7, with D perhaps TRBD1 (5 bases). The CDR3 runs to 13 residues. Trimming shortened V by 5 bases and J by 7 bases, and 15 bases separated the two germline ends. Germline-derived CDR1 and CDR2 are MNHEY and SMNVEV (reference sequence). The CDR3 sequence is CASSALGAQEQYF. DNA of the CDR3: TGTGCCAGCAGTGCGTTAGGGGCGCAAGAGCAGTACTTC.

The chain has TRBV6-5 and TRBJ2-1, with D perhaps TRBD1 (5 bases). The CDR3 length is 13 residues. Germline CDR1 reads MNHEY; CDR2 reads SVGAGI. Trimming took off 7 bases at V and 5 bases at J, with 12 bases between the two ends. The CDR3, as DNA: TGTGCCAGCATCCCGGTAGGGGACAATGAGCAGTTCTTC. Its translation: CASIPVGDNEQFF.

This clone was detected only a few times. The chain combines TRBV27 with TRBJ2-5; 8 bases match TRBD1. Germline V gene sequence: CDR1 MNHEY, CDR2 SMNVEV (reference sequence). The CDR3 is 17 amino acids. After removal of 2 bases from V and 1 base from J, the junction contained 9 bases not matched to a gene. The CDR3 loop reads CASSLKQGGTLQETQYF. CDR3 in DNA: TGTGCCAGCAGTTTAAAACAGGGGGGTACCCTCCAAGAGACCCAGTACTTC.

This sequence joins TRBV27 and TRBJ2-7; tentatively, D is TRBD2 (6 bases). Germline CDR1 is MNHEY and CDR2 is SMNVEV (reference sequence). Trimming removed 5 bases from V and 0 bases from J, with 11 bases in between. The CDR3 is made up of 14 amino acids. CDR3 amino acids: CASSPRDFSYEQYF. DNA of the CDR3: TGTGCCAGCAGTCCTCGGGACTTCTCCTACGAGCAGTACTTC.

The chain uses TRBV10-1 and TRBJ2-2; a weak D match, TRBD2 (6 bases). CDR3 length equals 13 residues. CDR1 is WNHNN and CDR2 is SYGVQD in the germline V gene (reference sequence). Trimming shortened V by 6 bases and J by 7 bases, and 12 bases separated the two germline ends. CDR3 DNA sequence: TGCGCCAGCAGATCGTCCGGGGGCGGGGAGCTGTTTTTT. Amino acid sequence: CASRSSGGGELFF.